The 18 T cell receptor beta chains given below trace back to one sample, sequenced in a study of blood T cell repertoires in COVID-19. TCRdb's table, derived via immunoSEQ multiplex PCR, lists solely in-frame clones and lacks some. Of some 420,000 clones listed, approximately 90% are singletons. Sequencing was performed on PBMCs or T cells enriched from blood (not recorded which). Every receptor here comes from a man aged 25-45 years who had recovered from COVID-19.

This clone came up once. The chain carries TRBV19 and TRBJ1-2, with a weak D call TRBD1 (6 bases). V gave up 8 bases and J gave up 4 bases, with 14 bases separating them. This CDR3 is 13 amino acids long. Germline lookup yields CDR1 LNHDA and CDR2 SQIVND (reference sequence). CDR3: CASSPTGIYGYTF. In DNA, the CDR3 is TGTGCCAGTTCTCCGACAGGCATCTATGGCTACACCTTC.

The gene calls are TRBV28 and TRBJ2-7; D is possibly TRBD1 (6 bases). This CDR3 has 13 residues. V was cut by 7 bases and J by 2 bases, with 12 bases left in between. Per the germline V gene, CDR1 is MDHEN and CDR2 is SYDVKM. CDR3 DNA sequence: TGTGCCAGCACCCTGGGGGCAGCCTACGAGCAGTACTTC. It codes for CASTLGAAYEQYF.

The V and J genes are TRBV27 and TRBJ2-3, with 12 bases that match TRBD2. CDR1 and CDR2 (germline): MNHEY, SMNVEV (reference sequence). The CDR3 is 17 amino acids. With 5 bases clipped from V and 6 bases from J, the junction kept 12 bases outside the gene matches. Here the CDR3 DNA reads TGTGCCAGCAGTCCCTCCAGACTAGCGGGAGCAGCTGATACGCAGTATTTT. It encodes CASSPSRLAGAADTQYF.

This rearrangement joins TRBV27 to TRBJ2-5, with D perhaps matching TRBD1 (6 bases). The V end was cut by 5 bases, the J end by 2 bases, with 15 bases between. Germline assignment: CDR1 MNHEY and CDR2 SMNVEV (reference sequence). The CDR3 is 15 residues long. For the CDR3, the DNA is TGTGCCAGCAGTCCAGGGGAGAGTGGGCAAGAGACCCAGTACTTC. It yields the protein CASSPGESGQETQYF.

V and J are TRBV5-1 and TRBJ2-1; the match to TRBD2 covers 8 bases. Germline V gives CDR1 SGHRS, CDR2 YFSETQ. Trimming at V came to 7 bases and at J to 9 bases, leaving 18 bases not matched to a gene. CDR3 length: 16 amino acids. The CDR3 DNA follows: TGCGCCAGCCACCAACCCGGCCCGACTAGCGCGACTGAGCAGTTCTTC. It is translated as CASHQPGPTSATEQFF. The entire variable domain, with the rest obtained from reference TRBV5-1 and TRBJ2-1, is as follows: KAGVTQTPRYLIKTRGQQVTLSCSPISGHRSVSWYQQTPGQGLQFLFEYFSETQRNKGNFPGRFSGRQFSNSRSEMNVSTLELGDSALYLCASHQPGPTSATEQFFGPGTRLTVL.

With regard to this clone: The same CDR3 can be traced to other DNA sequences in this sample. This chain joins TRBV5-1 and TRBJ1-1, with 7 nucleotides matching TRBD1. The trim removed 4 bases at V and 4 bases at J, leaving 7 bases unmatched. CDR1 and CDR2 (germline): SGHRS, YFSETQ. The CDR3 totals 14 residues. CDR3 region: CASSLDREGTEAFF. CDR3 in DNA: TGCGCCAGCAGCCTTGACAGGGAAGGCACTGAAGCTTTCTTT.

This clone came up a few times. The rearrangement links TRBV28 to TRBJ2-7, with TRBD2 matching over 8 bases. The germline V gene encodes CDR1 MDHEN and CDR2 SYDVKM. The trim removed 7 bases at V and 7 bases at J, leaving 12 bases unmatched. The CDR3 sequence is 14 residues long. CDR3 in amino acids: CASNLAGLEREQYF. The CDR3 region has the DNA TGTGCCAGCAACCTAGCGGGCCTGGAGAGGGAGCAGTACTTC.

V and J are TRBV19 and TRBJ1-5, with D possibly TRBD1 on 5 matching bases. CDR3 length: 15 amino acids. The V gene's germline CDR1 is LNHDA and CDR2 SQIVND (reference sequence). V lost 5 bases and J lost 1, with 12 bases in between. This CDR3 reads CASSQLDSSNQPQHF. The CDR3 nucleotides are TGTGCCAGTAGTCAACTTGACAGCAGCAATCAGCCCCAGCATTTT.

CDR3 loop: CASSRDFQPQHF. The CDR3 nucleotides are TGTGCCAGCAGCCGGGACTTTCAGCCCCAGCATTTT. The rearrangement uses TRBV12-3 or TRBV12-4 and TRBJ1-5, with a tentative D call TRBD1 (5 bases). The CDR3 is 12 residues long. Trimming pared 6 bases from V and 6 bases from J, leaving 9 bases between.

Details on this clone: Other DNA sequences from this sample encode an identical CDR3 as well. CDR3 sequence (DNA): TGTGCCAGCAGCCAAGGGGACAGGGGTGGCTACACCTTC. This codes for CASSQGDRGGYTF. The V and J genes are TRBV3-1 (or the pseudogene TRBV3-2) and TRBJ1-2; 10 nucleotides agree with TRBD1. Germline CDR1 is LGHDT and CDR2 is YNNKEL (reference sequence). The V gene end was trimmed by 1 base and the J gene end by 7 bases; junction bases not matched to a gene: 0. CDR3 size: 13 residues.

DNA for the CDR3: TGTGCCAGCAGTTGGGACAAGGGTCAGCCCCAGCATTTT. Its protein is CASSWDKGQPQHF. The chain joins TRBV27 to TRBJ1-5; possible D gene TRBD1, 6 bases. Per the germline V gene, CDR1 is MNHEY and CDR2 is SMNVEV (reference sequence). Trimming left V 4 bases short and J 6 bases short, with 10 bases between. The CDR3 has 13 residues.

This chain uses TRBV18 with TRBJ2-6; a possible D gene is TRBD2 (6 bases). The germline V gene has CDR1 KGHSH and CDR2 LQKENI. V lost 0 bases and J lost 2, with 8 bases in between. The CDR3 is 16 amino acids. The CDR3 protein is CASSPPGGTGANVLTF. The CDR3 DNA follows: TGTGCCAGCTCACCACCTGGGGGGACTGGGGCCAACGTCCTGACTTTC. The complete variable domain, with remaining parts taken from reference TRBV18 and TRBJ2-6, reads NAGVMQNPRHLVRRRGQEARLRCSPMKGHSHVYWYRQLPEEGLKFMVYLQKENIIDESGMPKERFSAEFPKEGPSILRIQQVVRGDSAAYFCASSPPGGTGANVLTFGAGSRLTVL.

CDR3 sequence (DNA): TGTGCCAGCAGCTCGGACAGGCCCCATCTATCTATGGGCTACACCTTC. It codes for CASSSDRPHLSMGYTF. The chain couples TRBV7-9 to TRBJ1-2; TRBD1 matches 7 bases. Germline-derived CDR1 and CDR2 are SEHNR and FQNEAQ (reference sequence). The CDR3 consists of 16 residues. The trim removed 4 bases at V and 8 bases at J, leaving 16 bases unmatched.

This sequence joins TRBV28 and TRBJ1-4, with D maybe TRBD1 (6 bases). Germline values: CDR1 MDHEN, CDR2 SYDVKM. The CDR3 covers 15 residues. V lost 5 bases, J lost 0 bases, and 10 bases lay in between. The DNA for the CDR3 is TGTGCCAGCAGTCACCGGACAGCAACTAATGAAAAACTGTTTTTT. It encodes CASSHRTATNEKLFF.

V is TRBV30 and J is TRBJ1-2, with 9 positions matching TRBD1. The CDR3 is 13 residues long. V lost 7 bases and J lost 3; bases outside the gene matches: 6. CDR1 GTSNPN and CDR2 SVGIG come from the germline V gene (reference sequence). DNA of the CDR3: TGTGCCTATAAGGGACAGGGAGACTATGGCTACACCTTC. It codes for CAYKGQGDYGYTF.

The chain couples TRBV18 to TRBJ2-7; 8 positions agree with TRBD1. The CDR3 loop spans 13 amino acids. After removal of 2 bases from V and 6 bases from J, the junction contained 3 bases not matched to a gene. The V gene's germline CDR1 is KGHSH and CDR2 LQKENI. The CDR3 DNA is TGTGCCAGCTCACCAGAAGACAGGGGCGAGCAGTACTTC. Protein: CASSPEDRGEQYF. The full variable domain, completed using reference TRBV18 and TRBJ2-7, is NAGVMQNPRHLVRRRGQEARLRCSPMKGHSHVYWYRQLPEEGLKFMVYLQKENIIDESGMPKERFSAEFPKEGPSILRIQQVVRGDSAAYFCASSPEDRGEQYFGPGTRLTVT.

The CDR3 protein is CASSESIREWNEQFF. The CDR3 coding sequence is TGCGCCAGCAGTGAGTCGATCCGGGAGTGGAATGAGCAGTTCTTC. The chain couples TRBV10-1 to TRBJ2-1; perhaps TRBD2 as D (6 bases). Trimming took 0 bases from V and 7 from J, leaving 13 bases between them. Germline V CDR1 and CDR2: WNHNN, SYGVQD (reference sequence). The length of the CDR3 is 15 residues.

The CDR3 spells CASSLMRVPLHF. In nucleotides, the CDR3 is TGTGCCAGCAGCTTAATGCGGGTACCCCTCCACTTT. The chain employs TRBV11-2 and TRBJ1-6; no clear D. The CDR3 contains 12 residues. With 2 bases removed from V and 12 bases from J, the gap between germline ends came to 8 bases. CDR1 and CDR2 (germline): SGHAT, FQNNGV.